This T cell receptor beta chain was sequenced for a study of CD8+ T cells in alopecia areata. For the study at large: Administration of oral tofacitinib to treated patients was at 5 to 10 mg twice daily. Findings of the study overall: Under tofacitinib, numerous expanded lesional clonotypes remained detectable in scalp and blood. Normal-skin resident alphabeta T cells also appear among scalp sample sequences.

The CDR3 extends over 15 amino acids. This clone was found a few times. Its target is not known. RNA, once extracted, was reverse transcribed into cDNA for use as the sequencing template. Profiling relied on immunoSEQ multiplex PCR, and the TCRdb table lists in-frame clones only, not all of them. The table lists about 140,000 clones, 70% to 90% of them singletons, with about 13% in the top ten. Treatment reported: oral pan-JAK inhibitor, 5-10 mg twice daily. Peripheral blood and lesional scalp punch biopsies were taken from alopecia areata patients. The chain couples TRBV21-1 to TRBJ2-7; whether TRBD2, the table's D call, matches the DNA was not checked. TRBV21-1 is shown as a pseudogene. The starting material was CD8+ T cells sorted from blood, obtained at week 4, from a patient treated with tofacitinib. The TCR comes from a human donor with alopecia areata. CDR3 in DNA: TGTGCCAGCAGCAAAGAGGCTAGCAGAGCCTACGAGCAGTACTTC. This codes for CASSKEASRAYEQYF.